The T cell receptor (beta chain) under discussion was sequenced for a study of blood T cell repertoires in COVID-19 (dated by TCRdb to the early 2020s). In terms of the full investigation: Samples covering the acute and convalescent phases of COVID-19 were provided by collaborators in the United States, Italy and Spain. The prospective study material was composed of cDNA or gDNA derived from T cells, B-cell-depleted T cells, or PBMCs. Where available, HLA class I and class II types were taken from metadata supplied by the sample provider and were not determined by assay-based typing. Samples were obtained from the ongoing ImmuneRACE study (first 160 participants) and from 950 to 1,500 subjects provided by 6 global collaborators. Nearly every sample came with metadata listing a de-identified subject ID, COVID-19 status, age in years and sex. Deeply sampled blood TCRbeta repertoires from subjects exposed to, actively infected with, or recovered from COVID-19 were included in the dataset. The repertoires were released in a freely available public database meant as a resource for research on the immune response to SARS-CoV-2.

Comment on this clone: Which antigen it targets is not known. No per-base quality is available; no much larger clone lies one base away.

The immunoSEQ Assay, a bias-controlled multiplex PCR, was used to amplify TCRbeta CDR3 regions from genomic DNA. The original methods were these. The number of nucleated cells in each sample was estimated from the amplification of reference gene primers within the assay. To quantify the absolute abundance of each unique TCRbeta CDR3 rearrangement, sequence reads were collapsed and filtered. For each sample, productive Simpson clonality was calculated as the square root of Simpson's diversity index over productive rearrangements. The table was pulled from immuneACCESS by TCRdb, which kept in-frame rearrangements only. Such tables lose some clones; where checked, under half of the loss comes from unresolved V genes, and the rest has no known cause. V, J and clone size reflect that table, while D and trimming were determined from the DNA. Recorded for this sample are 250,000 to 300,000 clones; approximately 83% of them occurred a single time. The ten most abundant clones make up 8% to 13% of the sample.

Collaborating institutions collected whole blood in K2EDTA tubes following their own protocols. For TCRbeta analysis, collaborators shipped samples as frozen whole blood, isolated PBMCs, or DNA extracted from either of those sample types. General study outcomes and caveats: The quantity of clinical and demographic metadata differed by source and by participant and was supplied without curation.

The cysteine opens and the phenylalanine closes a CDR3 of 14 amino acids. Only the CDR3 region is kept as DNA, spanning 42 bases read in frame from base 1. CDR1 and CDR2 (LNHDA, SQIVND) derive from the germline V gene (reference sequence). Trimming at the junction amounts to 8 bases on V and 1 base on J, and the germline ends lie 14 bases apart. The sequence joins TRBV19 to TRBJ1-1; D gene: possibly TRBD1, on 6 matching bases. The receptor comes from a woman between 65 and 79 years old with acute or convalescent COVID-19. Input material: peripheral blood. Here is the DNA: TGTGCCAGTTCTACGGACAGAGAGAACACTGAAGCTTTCTTT. Translated, it gives CASSTDRENTEAFF.